This entry concerns a single T cell receptor (beta chain). Antigen: not known. The PCR ran on 60 Vbeta and 13 Jbeta primers. TCRdb's table, derived via immunoSEQ multiplex PCR, lists solely in-frame clones and lacks some. The sample contains approximately 84,000 clones, over 70% of which appear only once. CDR3 size: 14 residues. This specimen comes from a study of cytomegalovirus exposure and HLA in healthy donors. About the study: Earlier sequencing of about 179 million T cells yielded approximately 120 million unique TCR beta sequences. Study results and caveats: The study dropped some indistinguishable V segments, TRBV6-2 and TRBV6-3 among them. With DRB1 most and HLA-C fewest, TCR association rates differed between HLA loci in a later analysis. Among TCR beta chains of equal frequency, HLA-associated ones were more clonally expanded in a later analysis.

This clonotype was obtained from a man in his forties in good health and CMV-seropositive. The V call is TRBV21-1, the J call TRBJ1-5; TRBD1, the table's D call, was not compared with the DNA. TRBV21-1 is labeled a pseudogene. The sequenced sample consisted of PBMCs. The CDR3 DNA sequence: TGTGCCAGCAGCAACGGACAGGGGGGCCAGCCCCAGCATTTT. Residues: CASSNGQGGQPQHF.